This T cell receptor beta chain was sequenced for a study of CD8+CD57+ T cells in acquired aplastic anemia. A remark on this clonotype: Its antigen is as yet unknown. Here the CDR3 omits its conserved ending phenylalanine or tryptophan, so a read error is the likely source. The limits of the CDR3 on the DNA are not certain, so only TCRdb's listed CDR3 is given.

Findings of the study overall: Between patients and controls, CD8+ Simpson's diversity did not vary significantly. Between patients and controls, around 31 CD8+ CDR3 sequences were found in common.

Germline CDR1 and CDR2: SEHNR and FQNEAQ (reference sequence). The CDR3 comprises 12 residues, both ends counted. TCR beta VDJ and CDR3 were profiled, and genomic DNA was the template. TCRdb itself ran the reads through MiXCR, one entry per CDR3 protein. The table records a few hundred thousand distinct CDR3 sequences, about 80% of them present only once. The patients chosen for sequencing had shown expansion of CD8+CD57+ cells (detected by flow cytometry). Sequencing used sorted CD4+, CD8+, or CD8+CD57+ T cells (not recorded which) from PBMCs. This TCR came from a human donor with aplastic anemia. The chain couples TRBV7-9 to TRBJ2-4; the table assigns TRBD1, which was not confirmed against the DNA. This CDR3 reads CASGGAGSRESD.